The rows below give T cell receptor beta chains drawn from one sample of a study of graft-versus-host responses after intestinal transplantation. Which antigens these TCRs recognize remains unknown. The table came from immunoSEQ multiplex PCR; TCRdb's copy has only in-frame clones and leaves some out. The table records 130,000 or so clones, around 90% of them present only once. This specimen was unstimulated CD4+ T cells sorted from spleen or lymph node cells, taken before intestinal transplant. Every receptor here comes from a human donor who received an intestinal transplant. The CDR3 runs from the conserved cysteine through the conserved F or W. Fields, in order: D gene, clone size, J gene, V gene, CDR3 DNA, CDR3 protein. The D gene is left open where the match is weak. Clone size is not always given. Where it is, it says once, few, many or a class for expanded clones.

TRBD2	.	TRBJ2-5	TRBV5-6	TGTGCCAGCAGCTTGGCAGTTGCGGGAGGGCCAGAGTCAAAGACCCAGTACTTC	CASSLAVAGGPESKTQYF
TRBD2	.	TRBJ2-1	TRBV28	TGTGCCAGCAGTTTCCCCACTCTAGCGGGAGATAGATCCTACAATGAGCAGTTCTTC	CASSFPTLAGDRSYNEQFF
TRBD2	once	TRBJ2-1	TRBV7-3	TGTGCCAGCAGCTTCCTGAGGGGACTAGCGGGAGCGTCTGAGCAGTTCTTC	CASSFLRGLAGASEQFF
TRBD2	once	TRBJ2-1	TRBV19	TGTGCCAGTAGTATAAGGTTAGCGGGAGGAGTGGTTCGGTTCTTC	CASSIRLAGGVVRFF
TRBD1	few	TRBJ1-4	TRBV28	TGTGCCAGCAGCCACCGGGAGGGACAGGGGGCGATGGAAAAACTGTTTTTT	CASSHREGQGAMEKLFF
.	.	TRBJ2-7	TRBV5-4	TGTGCCAGCAGCCCCGAGGGCCTGACCTACGAGCAGTACTTC	CASSPEGLTYEQYF
TRBD2	.	TRBJ2-3	TRBV10-3	TGTGCCATCACTGGACTAGCGACAGATACGCAGTATTTT	CAITGLATDTQYF
TRBD2	.	TRBJ2-1	TRBV2	TGTGCCAACACACTAGCGGGAGGGGGCAATGAGCAGTTCTTC	CANTLAGGGNEQFF
TRBD2	.	TRBJ2-7	TRBV30	TGTGCCTGGAGTGGGAGCGGGAGCAGTGCTTACGAGCAGTACTTC	CAWSGSGSSAYEQYF
TRBD2	.	TRBJ2-7	TRBV14	TGTGCCAGCAGTAAACTAGCGGGAGATGGGTACGAGCAGTACTTC	CASSKLAGDGYEQYF
TRBD1	.	TRBJ2-2	TRBV19	TGTGCCAGTAAGACAGGGGGCGCGAACACCGGGGAGCTGTTTTTT	CASKTGGANTGELFF
TRBD1	.	TRBJ1-2	TRBV6-5	TGTGCCAGCAGTTACTCGAGTGTGACAGGGGGCGGCTACACCTTC	CASSYSSVTGGGYTF
TRBD1	.	TRBJ2-7	TRBV5-1	TGCGCCAGCAGCGCCTGGACAGGGCGTGATTCCCAGGACTACTACGAGCAGTACTTC	CASSAWTGRDSQDYYEQYF
TRBD1	.	TRBJ2-1	TRBV29-1	TGCAGCGTCAGGGGGCGATTGTTAGACAATGAGCAGTTCTTC	CSVRGRLLDNEQFF
TRBD1	.	TRBJ2-1	TRBV5-1	TGCGCCAGCAGCTTGGGACAGGGAGCCTACAATGAGCAGTTCTTC	CASSLGQGAYNEQFF
TRBD1	.	TRBJ2-1	TRBV7-8	TGTGCCAGCAGCTTAGCACTACCCGGGACAGGGCTTTTGGATGAGCAGTTCTTC	CASSLALPGTGLLDEQFF
.	.	TRBJ1-5	TRBV28	TGTGCCAGCAGCAGCGACCGGGTTAAGCCCCAGCATTTT	CASSSDRVKPQHF
TRBD2	.	TRBJ2-3	TRBV30	TGTGCCGGTCTCGGGAGGGCCGCAGATACGCAGTATTTT	CAGLGRAADTQYF
TRBD1	.	TRBJ2-2	TRBV10-3	TGTGCCCATAGGGACAGGGAGAGCACCGGGGAGCTGTTTTTT	CAHRDRESTGELFF
.	.	TRBJ2-7	TRBV15	TGTGCCACCAGCGGATTCACCTACGAGCAGTACTTC	CATSGFTYEQYF
TRBD1	.	TRBJ1-2	TRBV7-9	TGTGCCAGCAGCACTTCGGACAGGGGCTATGGCTACACCTTC	CASSTSDRGYGYTF
.	.	TRBJ2-1	TRBV6-1	TGTGCCAGCACTACACGGGAGTCCTACAATGAGCAGTTCTTC	CASTTRESYNEQFF
.	.	TRBJ1-2	TRBV19	TGTGCCAGTAGTTCCTGGACGGGAGTTCTTTATGGCTACACCTTC	CASSSWTGVLYGYTF
TRBD2	once	TRBJ2-5	TRBV10-1	TGCGCCAGTAGAGGACTAGCGGGATATGAGACCCAGTACTTC	CASRGLAGYETQYF
.	.	TRBJ1-1	TRBV5-6	TGTGCCAGCAGCTCGCCCGGGAAGACTGAAGCTTTCTTT	CASSSPGKTEAFF
.	.	TRBJ2-2	TRBV5-1	TGCGCCAGCAGCCCGCAGGGTAACGCGAACACCGGGGAGCTGTTTTTT	CASSPQGNANTGELFF
.	.	TRBJ1-2	TRBV7-2	TGTGCCAGCAGCTCCCCAGGTGTAGCTAACTATGGCTACACCTTC	CASSSPGVANYGYTF
.	.	TRBJ2-5	TRBV28	TGTGCCAGCAGCCCCGGGGGATGGGGGACCCAGTACTTC	CASSPGGWGTQYF
TRBD2	.	TRBJ2-5	TRBV7-2	TGTGCCAGCAGCTTAGAGAGACTAACCCGGGGGGCCCAGTACTTC	CASSLERLTRGAQYF
.	.	TRBJ2-5	TRBV5-1	TGCGCCAGCAGCTTAAGTGTAGAGACCCAGTACTTC	CASSLSVETQYF
TRBD1	.	TRBJ2-3	TRBV30	TGTGCCGGACAGGGGGGGAATACCACAGATACGCAGTATTTT	CAGQGGNTTDTQYF
.	.	TRBJ1-2	TRBV5-1	TGCGCCAGCAGACGGCAGCTAGCTAACTATGGCTACACCTTC	CASRRQLANYGYTF
TRBD1	.	TRBJ1-2	TRBV7-9	TGTGCCAGCAGCACACAGGGGTTTGGGTATGGCTACACCTTC	CASSTQGFGYGYTF
.	.	TRBJ2-1	TRBV4-3	TGCGCCAGCAGCCAAGAGGGGGTCAATGAGCAGTTCTTC	CASSQEGVNEQFF
TRBD1	.	TRBJ1-2	TRBV5-4	TGTGCCAGCAGCCCGGGGACAGGGAATGGCTACACCTTC	CASSPGTGNGYTF
TRBD2	once	TRBJ2-3	TRBV9	TGTGCCAGCAGCGTTTTCCCCAGCGGGAGAGCACGGGCAGATACGCAGTATTTT	CASSVFPSGRARADTQYF
.	.	TRBJ1-1	TRBV28	TGTCTAATTTTCCGGAACACTGAAGCTTTCTTT	CLIFRNTEAFF